This is a list of T cell receptor beta chains from one sample in a study of T cells in pancreatic ductal adenocarcinoma. Sequencing used immunoSEQ multiplex PCR; TCRdb keeps in-frame clones, though not all of them. The sample consists of over 85,000 clones, about 96% of them appearing once. Sequenced: PBMCs. The origin of the receptors is a human donor with pancreatic ductal adenocarcinoma. The CDR3 runs from the conserved cysteine through the conserved F or W. The D gene is left open where the match is weak. Part of the rows lack a size; the others show once, few, many or a class for expanded clones.

j_call clone_size v_call d_call cdr3_nt cdr3_aa
TRBJ2-7 . TRBV6-5 . TGTGCCAGCAGTTCCCGGGGGGCTTCTCTCGAGCAGTACTTC CASSSRGASLEQYF
TRBJ2-7 . TRBV11-2 TRBD2 TGTGCCAGCAGAGAAGGGGGGGGTAGCGGGAGCTCCTACGAGCAGTACTTC CASREGGGSGSSYEQYF
TRBJ2-1 . TRBV18 TRBD2 TGTGCCAGCATACCGGGACTAGCCTCCTACAATGAGCAGTTCTTC CASIPGLASYNEQFF
TRBJ1-4 . TRBV28 . TGTGCCAGCCAAGACTCTGCAACTAATGAAAAACTGTTTTTT CASQDSATNEKLFF
TRBJ2-5 . TRBV14 . TGTGCCAGCAGCCAGTGGAGTAAAGGGACCCAGTACTTC CASSQWSKGTQYF
TRBJ2-1 . TRBV27 . TGTGCCAGCGGGAGGACAGGTGAGCAGTTCTTC CASGRTGEQFF
TRBJ1-4 once TRBV27 . TGTGCCAGCAGTCAATACAGGGCCCCTGGGGAAAAACTGTTTTTT CASSQYRAPGEKLFF
TRBJ2-1 . TRBV11-2 TRBD1 TGTGCCAGCAGCTTAGTGCGGGACAGGCTCTTCTTC CASSLVRDRLFF
TRBJ2-1 . TRBV5-1 . TGCGCCAGCATATCTAGCTCCTACAATGAGCAGTTCTTC CASISSSYNEQFF
TRBJ2-1 . TRBV7-9 . TGTGCCAGCAGCTGGAACATTGCGGGGCAGTTCTTC CASSWNIAGQFF
TRBJ2-4 . TRBV11-2 TRBD2 TGTGCCAGCAGCTTAGAGTTAGCGGGAGCCGGACTAGCCAAAAACATTCAGTACTTC CASSLELAGAGLAKNIQYF
TRBJ2-3 . TRBV30 . TGTGCCTGGAGTAGGATCGGACAAACGCAGTATTTT CAWSRIGQTQYF
TRBJ2-7 once TRBV23-1 . TGCGCCAGCAGTCAATTGGGGGGGGCGAGAAGCTACGAGCAGTACTTC CASSQLGGARSYEQYF
TRBJ2-7 . TRBV11-3 TRBD1 TGTGCCAGCAGCCTGTCCGGGACAGGGGGCTACGAGCAGTACTTC CASSLSGTGGYEQYF
TRBJ2-2 . TRBV2 TRBD2 TGTGCCAGCAGTGTTAGCGGGAGGGCCGGGACCGGGGAGCTGTTTTTT CASSVSGRAGTGELFF
TRBJ2-4 few TRBV7-8 TRBD2 TGTGCCAGCAGCTTAACGGTGGCTGCCGGGAGGTCCAAAAACATTCAGTACTTC CASSLTVAAGRSKNIQYF
TRBJ2-5 . TRBV19 TRBD2 TGTGCCAGTAGGATCTCCGGTGGGGAGGGGACCCAGTACTTC CASRISGGEGTQYF
TRBJ1-2 . TRBV5-5 . TGTGCCAGCAGCTTGAAACAGGACGTCTATGGCTACACCTTC CASSLKQDVYGYTF
TRBJ2-5 . TRBV6-5 TRBD2 TGTGCCAGCAGTTCCCCGGGAAGAGCGGGAGGGGAGACCCAGTACTTC CASSSPGRAGGETQYF
TRBJ2-3 . TRBV28 TRBD2 TGTGCCAGCAGTCCGGGGGGGGTGAGGGCAGATACGCAGTATTTT CASSPGGVRADTQYF
TRBJ2-3 . TRBV28 TRBD2 TGTGCCAGCACTCTCGGGGAGGGAGGAGCAGATACGCAGTATTTT CASTLGEGGADTQYF
TRBJ1-1 . TRBV28 . TGTGCCAGCAGTTTAGGCGACAGGAACACTGAAGCTTTCTTT CASSLGDRNTEAFF
TRBJ2-1 . TRBV5-1 TRBD1 TGCGCCAGCAGCTTGAGGACAGGGTTTAATGAGCAGTTCTTC CASSLRTGFNEQFF
TRBJ1-4 . TRBV6-5 . TGTGCCAGCAGTTACGCAGGCGCAACTAATGAAAAACTGTTTTTT CASSYAGATNEKLFF
TRBJ2-7 . TRBV19 . TGTGCCAGTAGTTCCGACACGGGAGCTAGGGAGCAGTACTTC CASSSDTGAREQYF
TRBJ2-7 . TRBV28 TRBD1 TGTGCCAGCAGCCTGGGGACAGCCTCCTACGAGCAGTACTTC CASSLGTASYEQYF
TRBJ1-4 . TRBV6-1 . TGTGCCAGCAGTGAACCCGGGGCAACTAATGAAAAACTGTTTTTT CASSEPGATNEKLFF
TRBJ2-7 . TRBV28 TRBD2 TGTGCCAGCAGTTTTGTAAGAGCGGGAGGGCCGGTCGAGCAGTACTTC CASSFVRAGGPVEQYF